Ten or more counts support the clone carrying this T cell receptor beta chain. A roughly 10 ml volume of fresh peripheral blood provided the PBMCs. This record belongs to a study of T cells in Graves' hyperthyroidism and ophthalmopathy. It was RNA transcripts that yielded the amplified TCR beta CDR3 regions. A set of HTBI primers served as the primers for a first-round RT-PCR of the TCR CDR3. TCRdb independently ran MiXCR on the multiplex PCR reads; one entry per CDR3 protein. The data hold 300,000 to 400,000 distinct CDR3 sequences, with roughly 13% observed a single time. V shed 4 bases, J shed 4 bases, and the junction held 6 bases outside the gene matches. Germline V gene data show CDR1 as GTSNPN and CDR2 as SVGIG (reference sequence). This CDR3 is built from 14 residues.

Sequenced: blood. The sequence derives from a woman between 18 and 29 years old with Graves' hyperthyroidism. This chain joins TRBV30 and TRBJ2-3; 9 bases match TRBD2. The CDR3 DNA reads TGTGCCTGGATAGGCGGGAGGGGGGCAGATACGCAGTATTTT. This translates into CAWIGGRGADTQYF.